The 10 T cell receptor beta chains below were found in one sample sequenced in a study of CD8 T cells in ankylosing spondylitis. These receptors' antigens are unknown. TCRdb re-analysed the 5' RACE reads in MiXCR, keeping a single row per CDR3 protein. This table has roughly 300,000 distinct CDR3 sequences, approximately 8% appearing once. Notes on the study in general: In ankylosing spondylitis blood, a motif of seven or eight highly homologous TCR beta variants appeared characteristic.

The specimen was blood, either unsorted or a sorted T cell fraction (not recorded which). The source is a male donor with ankylosing spondylitis.

The genes are TRBV12-3 or TRBV12-4 and TRBJ2-7; D call uncertain. Trimming took 1 base from V and 8 from J, leaving 6 bases between them. The length of the CDR3 is 11 residues. CDR3 residues: CASSLEEQQYF. The CDR3 nucleotides read TGTGCCAGCAGTTTAGAGGAGCAGCAGTACTTC.

This clonotype was found many times. This chain links TRBV29-1 with TRBJ2-6; 8 nucleotides match TRBD1. CDR3 length: 18 residues. Trimming removed 5 bases from V and 0 bases from J; junction bases left unmatched: 12. CDR1 is SQVTM and CDR2 is ANQGSEA in the germline V gene. CDR3 loop: CSVYSRQGSLSGANVLTF. In DNA, the CDR3 is TGCAGCGTTTATTCGAGACAGGGGTCTCTCTCTGGGGCCAACGTCCTGACTTTC.

This clonotype was observed a few times. The V and J genes are TRBV20-1 and TRBJ1-1, with D uncertain. Germline V gene lookup returns CDR1 DFQATT and CDR2 SNEGSKA (reference sequence). The CDR3 is 16 amino acids. The V end lost 2 bases, the J end lost 3 bases, and 19 bases lay between the germline ends. The CDR3 loop reads CSARMYWSEGYTEAFF. In DNA, the CDR3 is TGCAGTGCTAGAATGTACTGGTCAGAAGGGTACACTGAAGCTTTCTTT.

This clonotype was recorded a few times. The chain joins TRBV6-1 to TRBJ2-5, with D unresolved. This CDR3 is 15 amino acids long. V gave up 4 bases and J gave up 1 base, with 13 bases separating them. CDR1 and CDR2 from the germline V gene are MNHNS and SASEGT. The chain's CDR3 is CASSGELQIQETQYF. The CDR3 region has the DNA TGTGCCAGCAGTGGGGAATTGCAGATCCAAGAGACCCAGTACTTC.

This clonotype was seen at least ten times. The chain employs TRBV5-1 and TRBJ2-6, with D possibly being TRBD2 (5 bases). The V end was cut by 4 bases, the J end by 0 bases, with 20 bases between. This CDR3 is built from 19 residues. Germline V lookup: CDR1 SGHRS, CDR2 YFSETQ. CDR3 loop: CASSHGVRSGFSGANVLTF. CDR3 nucleotide sequence: TGCGCCAGCAGCCACGGGGTTCGCTCAGGTTTCTCTGGGGCCAACGTCCTGACTTTC. Based on the CDR3 plus reference TRBV5-1 and TRBJ2-6, the full variable domain is KAGVTQTPRYLIKTRGQQVTLSCSPISGHRSVSWYQQTPGQGLQFLFEYFSETQRNKGNFPGRFSGRQFSNSRSEMNVSTLELGDSALYLCASSHGVRSGFSGANVLTFGAGSRLTVL.

J is TRBJ1-5 and V is TRBV7-8, with 7 bases fitting TRBD1. CDR3 length equals 15 residues. Germline V lookup: CDR1 SGHVS, CDR2 FQNEAQ. V lost 2 bases and J lost 5; bases outside the gene matches: 6. DNA of the CDR3: TGTGCCAGCAGCTTACGACAGGGTCGCGATCAGCCCCAGCATTTT. Translated: CASSLRQGRDQPQHF.

This clonotype was detected only a few times. The rearrangement links TRBV7-2 to TRBJ2-3; the D is unclear. There are 12 residues in the CDR3. V was cut by 1 base and J by 14 bases, with 13 bases left in between. Germline V lookup: CDR1 SGHTA, CDR2 FQGNSA. CDR3 region: CASSLVFGPGYF. In DNA, the CDR3 is TGTGCCAGCAGCTTAGTCTTCGGACCAGGGTATTTT.

This chain joins TRBV30 and TRBJ1-2, with 8 bases matching TRBD1. The CDR3 consists of 13 residues. V dropped 7 bases and J dropped 2; count of bases not matched to a gene: 6. Per the germline V gene, CDR1 is GTSNPN and CDR2 is SVGIG (reference sequence). The CDR3 DNA is TGTGCCTCCGTACAGGGGGAAAACTATGGCTACACCTTC. This codes for CASVQGENYGYTF.

The chain is built from TRBV7-8 and TRBJ2-3; TRBD1 agrees at 8 bases. Germline CDR1 SGHVS, CDR2 FQNEAQ. CDR3 length: 18 amino acids. V lost 5 bases to trimming and J lost 5 bases; unmatched junction nucleotides: 18. This chain's CDR3 is CASSDTPIRDRTLDTQYF. In DNA form, the CDR3 reads TGTGCCAGCAGCGATACCCCTATCCGGGACAGGACTTTAGATACGCAGTATTTT.

V gene TRBV6-5 combines with J gene TRBJ2-1, with 7 bases fitting TRBD2. Germline CDR1 is MNHEY and CDR2 is SVGAGI. J gave up 7 bases and V 2 bases, and 11 bases lay outside the gene matches. This CDR3 is 16 amino acids long. The CDR3 region is CASSYAAAGEGNEQFF. The CDR3 DNA follows: TGTGCCAGCAGTTACGCGGCTGCGGGAGAGGGGAATGAGCAGTTCTTC.